The next 20 T cell receptor beta chains were all read from a single sample in a study of CD8 T cells in ankylosing spondylitis. Study-level results: Characteristic, it appeared, of ankylosing spondylitis blood was a TCR beta motif of about eight highly homologous variants.

TCRdb used MiXCR to reprocess the 5' RACE reads, holding one entry per CDR3 protein. The repertoire holds 250,000 to 350,000 distinct CDR3 sequences, 8% seen once, with about 14% in the top ten. Antigens for these TCRs are unknown. The sequenced material came from blood, either unsorted or a sorted T cell fraction (not recorded which). Receptors originate from a male donor with ankylosing spondylitis.

The chain joins TRBV28 to TRBJ1-4; a weak D match, TRBD1 (6 bases). In germline, CDR1 is MDHEN, CDR2 SYDVKM. V was shortened by 3 bases and J by 4 bases, with 9 bases between the two germline ends. The CDR3 runs 14 residues. CDR3 protein: CASSFGTLNEKLFF. For the CDR3, the DNA is TGTGCCAGCAGTTTCGGGACACTTAATGAAAAACTGTTTTTT. The complete variable domain, with remaining parts taken from reference TRBV28 and TRBJ1-4, reads DVKVTQSSRYLVKRTGEKVFLECVQDMDHENMFWYRQDPGLGLRLIYFSYDVKMKEKGDIPEGYSVSREKKERFSLILESASTNQTSMYLCASSFGTLNEKLFFGSGTQLSVL.

Note on this clonotype: One end of the junction varies from germline; a read error may be responsible. The gene calls are TRBV20-1 and TRBJ1-1, with TRBD1 as a possible D gene (6 bases). Germline CDR1 DFQATT, CDR2 SNEGSKA (reference sequence). CDR3 length: 16 amino acids. This CDR3 is CCARDREGGGPTEAFF. The CDR3, as DNA: TGCTGTGCTAGAGATCGGGAAGGGGGGGGCCCCACTGAAGCTTTCTTT.

A note on this clonotype: Compared with germline, one end of the junction differs, possibly owing to a read error. The chain uses TRBV30 and TRBJ1-2, with D tentatively TRBD1 (5 bases). Germline CDR1 reads GTSNPN; CDR2 reads SVGIG (reference sequence). The CDR3 consists of 16 residues. CDR3 protein: CAWSRQKIALYYGYAF. CDR3 nucleotide sequence: TGTGCCTGGAGTAGACAGAAGATCGCACTTTACTATGGCTACGCCTTC.

In this sample, this clonotype turned up a few times. The V and J genes are TRBV3-1 and TRBJ1-1; D gene ambiguous. This CDR3 has 14 residues. Germline V gives CDR1 LGHDT, CDR2 YNNKEL (reference sequence). Trimming shortened V by 1 base and J by 5 bases, and 11 bases separated the two germline ends. This CDR3 reads CASSQGIGWTEAFF. The CDR3 DNA reads as TGTGCCAGCAGCCAAGGGATTGGGTGGACTGAAGCTTTCTTT.

The rearrangement joins TRBV7-9 to TRBJ2-2; 10 positions match TRBD2. Germline V gene sequence: CDR1 SEHNR, CDR2 FQNEAQ (reference sequence). V lost 3 bases, J lost 4 bases, and 2 bases stayed unmatched. This CDR3 spans 15 amino acids. The CDR3 DNA reads as TGTGCCAGCAGCTTTAGCGGGAGGTCCACCGGGGAGCTGTTTTTT. This sequence encodes CASSFSGRSTGELFF.

The V gene is TRBV7-9, the J gene TRBJ2-1, with D uncertain. V lost 11 bases and J 14 bases, leaving 13 bases between the germline ends. The CDR3 is made up of 9 amino acids. Per the germline V gene, CDR1 is SEHNR and CDR2 is FQNEAQ (reference sequence). This CDR3 is CAGDNDEFF. The CDR3 coding sequence is TGTGCCGGAGACAATGATGAGTTCTTC.

This clonotype has at least ten counts. V usage is TRBV28 and J usage is TRBJ2-1; 9 bases are shared with TRBD1. V lost 2 bases and J lost 9; bases outside the gene matches: 5. The germline V gene has CDR1 MDHEN and CDR2 SYDVKM. This CDR3 contains 14 residues. The CDR3 sequence is CASSLDRGVGEQFF. CDR3 in DNA: TGTGCCAGCAGTTTAGACAGGGGGGTCGGTGAGCAGTTCTTC.

The V call is TRBV4-1, the J call TRBJ2-3; 8 positions match TRBD2. Germline V gives CDR1 MGHRA, CDR2 YSYEKL. V dropped 5 bases and J dropped 0; count of bases not matched to a gene: 10. This CDR3 has 17 amino acids. CDR3 DNA sequence: TGCGCCAGCAGCGAAAGGACCAGCGGGGGTAGCACAGATACGCAGTATTTT. This codes for CASSERTSGGSTDTQYF.

This chain links TRBV6-6 with TRBJ1-6; TRBD1 might be the D (5 bases). The CDR3 has 13 residues. Germline V lookup: CDR1 MNHNY, CDR2 SVGAGI (reference sequence). Trimming cost V 10 bases and J 7 bases, with 14 bases left between them. The CDR3 DNA reads TGTGCCACCTACAAGGGGTTCAATTCACCCCTCCACTTT. Residues: CATYKGFNSPLHF.

The table lists this clonotype with many counts. This rearrangement joins TRBV29-1 to TRBJ2-7, with 9 nucleotides matching TRBD2. Germline CDR1 is SQVTM and CDR2 is ANQGSEA. With V trimmed by 6 bases and J by 3 bases, 9 bases remained unmatched. The CDR3 has 14 residues. CDR3 region: CSVTPSGTLYEQYF. In DNA, the CDR3 is TGCAGCGTAACCCCTAGCGGGACTCTCTACGAGCAGTACTTC.

J is TRBJ2-2 and V is TRBV15; the D gene is possibly TRBD1 (7 bases). The CDR3 spans 16 residues. Germline loops: CDR1 LNHNV, CDR2 YYDKDF (reference sequence). Trimming cost V 4 bases and J 0 bases, with 12 bases left between them. Written as DNA, the CDR3 is TGTGCCACCAGCACGGCGGGACAGCCGAACACCGGGGAGCTGTTTTTT. This gives the protein CATSTAGQPNTGELFF.

The chain combines TRBV7-8 with TRBJ2-1, with TRBD2 as a possible D gene (5 bases). CDR3 size: 14 residues. Germline CDR1 is SGHVS and CDR2 is FQNEAQ. Between the trimmed V and J ends, which lost 1 base and 5 bases, there was a span of 9 bases. The CDR3 DNA is TGTGCCAGCAGCTTAGTTTCTAGCAACAATGAGCAGTTCTTC. Its translation: CASSLVSSNNEQFF.

This clonotype showed up just once. One base away lies a much larger clone, so this may be a sequencing read error. V usage is TRBV11-1 and J usage is TRBJ2-1, with 9 bases aligning to TRBD1. V lost 7 bases to trimming and J lost 5 bases; unmatched junction nucleotides: 21. In germline, CDR1 is SGHAT, CDR2 FQDESV (reference sequence). The CDR3 is 19 residues long. CDR3 coding DNA: TGTGCCAGCAACCTGTTGGGGGACAGGGCCTTCCGAGGGGACAATGAGCAGTTCTTC. This codes for CASNLLGDRAFRGDNEQFF.

At least ten counts were recorded for this clonotype. The chain employs TRBV7-2 and TRBJ2-1; 8 nucleotides line up with TRBD2. The CDR3 spans 15 residues. CDR1 SGHTA and CDR2 FQGNSA come from the germline V gene. Trimming at V came to 8 bases and at J to 1 base, leaving 7 bases not matched to a gene. The CDR3 DNA is TGTGCCAGCGGGATACTAGCGGCATCCTACAATGAGCAGTTCTTC. Translation: CASGILAASYNEQFF.

The chain has TRBV15 and TRBJ2-3; TRBD1 agrees at 12 bases. After removal of 7 bases from V and 0 bases from J, the junction contained 8 bases not matched to a gene. The CDR3 extends over 17 amino acids. CDR1 is LNHNV and CDR2 is YYDKDF in the germline V gene (reference sequence). The DNA of the CDR3 is TGTGCCACCAAGGGGACAGGGGGCTTCTTTAGCACAGATACGCAGTATTTT. Protein: CATKGTGGFFSTDTQYF.

This clonotype was seen a handful of times. The chain couples TRBV13 to TRBJ2-1, with D perhaps being TRBD1 or TRBD2 (5 bases each). This CDR3 contains 18 residues. V lost 2 bases and J 4 bases, leaving 21 bases between the germline ends. Per germline, CDR1 PRHDT and CDR2 FYEKMQ (reference sequence). CDR3 region: CASSLRGDVSGDYNEQFF. The CDR3 region has the DNA TGTGCCAGCAGCTTACGAGGGGACGTTAGTGGGGATTACAATGAGCAGTTCTTC.

This chain uses TRBV9 with TRBJ1-1; a possible D gene is TRBD1 (6 bases). This CDR3 has 14 amino acids. The ends were cut back, 0 bases at V and 4 bases at J, with 10 bases in the middle. Per germline, CDR1 SGDLS and CDR2 YYNGEE. DNA of the CDR3: TGTGCCAGCAGCGTAGGAGGGGGGGGCACTGAAGCTTTCTTT. This translates into CASSVGGGGTEAFF.

This clonotype came up many times. This chain uses TRBV5-1 with TRBJ2-7; D remains ambiguous. Trimming removed 4 bases at V and 0 bases at J, with 11 bases between. This CDR3 comprises 14 residues. Germline values: CDR1 SGHRS, CDR2 YFSETQ. CDR3 coding DNA: TGCGCCAGCAGCCTGGCGACACTCTCCTACGAGCAGTACTTC. It is translated as CASSLATLSYEQYF.

Ten or more counts support this clonotype. A read error may produce the germline difference seen at one junction end. J is TRBJ2-7 and V is TRBV12-3 or TRBV12-4; D is unresolved. The CDR3 has 12 residues. Written as DNA, the CDR3 is TGTGCCAGCAGCTTAGCCCTTGGCGAGCAGTACTTC. It is translated as CASSLALGEQYF.

This clonotype has more than one count but fewer than ten. V gene TRBV6-2 or TRBV6-3 combines with J gene TRBJ2-7, with no clear D. The V end lost 8 bases, the J end lost 4 bases, and 12 bases lay between the germline ends. This CDR3 contains 12 residues. Germline values: CDR1 MNHEY, CDR2 SVGEGT. CDR3 nucleotide sequence: TGTGCCAGCGGTCCCCCAGGTTACGAGCAGTACTTC. Translated, it gives CASGPPGYEQYF.